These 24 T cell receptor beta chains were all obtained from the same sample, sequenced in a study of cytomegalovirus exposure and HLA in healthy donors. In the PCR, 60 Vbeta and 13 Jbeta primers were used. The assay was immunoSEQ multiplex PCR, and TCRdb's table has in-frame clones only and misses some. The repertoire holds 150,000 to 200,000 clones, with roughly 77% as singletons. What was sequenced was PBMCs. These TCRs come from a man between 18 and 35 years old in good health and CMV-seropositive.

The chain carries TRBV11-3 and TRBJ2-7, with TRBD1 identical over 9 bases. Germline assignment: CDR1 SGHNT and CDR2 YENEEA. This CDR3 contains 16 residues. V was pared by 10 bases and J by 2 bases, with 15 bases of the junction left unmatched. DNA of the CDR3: TGTGCCAACGAGCCGGGACAGGGTTGGACTGCCTACGAGCAGTACTTC. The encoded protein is CANEPGQGWTAYEQYF.

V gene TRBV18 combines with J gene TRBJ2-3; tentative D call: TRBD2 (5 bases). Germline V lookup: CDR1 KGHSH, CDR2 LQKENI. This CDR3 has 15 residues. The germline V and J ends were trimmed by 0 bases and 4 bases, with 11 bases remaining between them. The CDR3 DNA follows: TGTGCCAGCTCACCACCGGACGGGGTCTCAGATACGCAGTATTTT. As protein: CASSPPDGVSDTQYF.

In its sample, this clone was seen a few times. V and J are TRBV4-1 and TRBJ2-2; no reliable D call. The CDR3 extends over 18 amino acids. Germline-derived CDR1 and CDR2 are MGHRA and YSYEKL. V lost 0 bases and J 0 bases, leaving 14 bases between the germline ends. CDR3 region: CASSQELVYGSNTGELFF. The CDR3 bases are TGCGCCAGCAGCCAAGAATTGGTGTACGGGTCGAACACCGGGGAGCTGTTTTTT.

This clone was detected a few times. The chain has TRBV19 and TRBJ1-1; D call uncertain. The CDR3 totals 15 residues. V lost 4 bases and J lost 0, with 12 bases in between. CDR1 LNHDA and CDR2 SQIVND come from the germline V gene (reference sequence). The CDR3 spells CASSRPGTLNTEAFF. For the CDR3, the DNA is TGTGCCAGTAGTAGGCCAGGAACCTTGAACACTGAAGCTTTCTTT.

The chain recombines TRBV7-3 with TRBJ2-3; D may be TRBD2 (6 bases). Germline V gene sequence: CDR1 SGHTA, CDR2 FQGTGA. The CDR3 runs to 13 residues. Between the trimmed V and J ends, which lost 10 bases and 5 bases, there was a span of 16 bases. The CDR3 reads CATAPGRRDTQYF. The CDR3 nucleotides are TGTGCCACCGCGCCCGGGAGACGAGATACGCAGTATTTT.

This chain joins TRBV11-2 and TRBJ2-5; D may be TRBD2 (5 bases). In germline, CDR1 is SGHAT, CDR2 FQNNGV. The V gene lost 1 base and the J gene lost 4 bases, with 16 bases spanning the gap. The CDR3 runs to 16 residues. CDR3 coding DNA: TGTGCCAGCAGCTTAGGGGCATATTTGGGAGCAGAGACCCAGTACTTC. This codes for CASSLGAYLGAETQYF.

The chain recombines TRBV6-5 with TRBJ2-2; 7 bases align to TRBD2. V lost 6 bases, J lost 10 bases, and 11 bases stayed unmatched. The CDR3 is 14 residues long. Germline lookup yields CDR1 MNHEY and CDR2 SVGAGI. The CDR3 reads CASRPSSGTEELFF. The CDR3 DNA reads TGTGCCAGCAGACCTTCTAGCGGAACTGAGGAGCTGTTTTTT.

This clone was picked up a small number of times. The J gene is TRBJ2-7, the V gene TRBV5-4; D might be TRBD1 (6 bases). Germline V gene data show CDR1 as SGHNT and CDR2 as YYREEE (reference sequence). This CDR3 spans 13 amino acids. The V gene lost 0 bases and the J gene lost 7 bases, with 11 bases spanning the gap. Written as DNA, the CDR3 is TGTGCCAGCAGCTTGGACAGGGCTCGTGAGCAGTACTTC. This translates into CASSLDRAREQYF.

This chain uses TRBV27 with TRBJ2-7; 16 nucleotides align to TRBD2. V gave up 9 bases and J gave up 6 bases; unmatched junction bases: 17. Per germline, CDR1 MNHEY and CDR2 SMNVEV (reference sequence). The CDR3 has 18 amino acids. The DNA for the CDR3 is TGTGCCAGTAAGACCTCGGGACTAGCGGGAGGGCCCCGGGGCGAGCAGTACTTC. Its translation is CASKTSGLAGGPRGEQYF.

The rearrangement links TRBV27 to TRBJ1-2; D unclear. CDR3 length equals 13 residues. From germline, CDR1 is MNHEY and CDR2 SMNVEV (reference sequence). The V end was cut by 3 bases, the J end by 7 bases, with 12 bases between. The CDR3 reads CASSFPGGSGYTF. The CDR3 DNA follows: TGTGCCAGCAGTTTCCCAGGAGGGAGTGGCTACACCTTC.

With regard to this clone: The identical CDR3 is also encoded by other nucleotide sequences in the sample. CDR3 in amino acids: CASSESGNSNQPQHF. CDR3 nucleotides: TGTGCCAGCAGTGAATCGGGAAATAGCAATCAGCCCCAGCATTTT. The chain has TRBV6-1 and TRBJ1-5; no clear D. This CDR3 contains 15 residues. From germline, CDR1 is MNHNS and CDR2 SASEGT. V was cut by 2 bases and J by 0 bases, with 8 bases left in between.

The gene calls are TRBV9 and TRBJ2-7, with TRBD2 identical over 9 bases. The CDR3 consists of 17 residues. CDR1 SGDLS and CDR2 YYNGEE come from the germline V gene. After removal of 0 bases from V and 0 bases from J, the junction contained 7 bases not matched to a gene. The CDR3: CASSVEASGILSYEQYF. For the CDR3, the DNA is TGTGCCAGCAGCGTAGAGGCTAGCGGGATACTCTCCTACGAGCAGTACTTC.

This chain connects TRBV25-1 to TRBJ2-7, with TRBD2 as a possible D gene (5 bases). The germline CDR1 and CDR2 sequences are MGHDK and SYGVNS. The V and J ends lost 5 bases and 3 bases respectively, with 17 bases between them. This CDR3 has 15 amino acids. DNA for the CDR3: TGTGCCAGCAGTTTTGCACTAGGTTCCAGCTACGAGCAGTACTTC. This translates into CASSFALGSSYEQYF.

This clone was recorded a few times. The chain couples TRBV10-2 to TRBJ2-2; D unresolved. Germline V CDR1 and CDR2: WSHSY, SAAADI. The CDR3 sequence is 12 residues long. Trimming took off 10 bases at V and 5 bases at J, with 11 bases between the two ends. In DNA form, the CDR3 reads TGCGCCACCTCTCTCGGGACCGGGGAGCTGTTTTTT. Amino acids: CATSLGTGELFF.

CDR3 protein: CASSVGGGSISGANVLTF. CDR3 sequence (DNA): TGTGCCAGCAGCGTAGGGGGCGGCAGCATCTCTGGGGCCAACGTCCTGACTTTC. V and J are TRBV9 and TRBJ2-6; D may be TRBD1 (5 bases). V shed 0 bases and J shed 0 bases, with 13 bases lying between them. CDR3 size: 18 residues. Germline V gene sequence: CDR1 SGDLS, CDR2 YYNGEE.

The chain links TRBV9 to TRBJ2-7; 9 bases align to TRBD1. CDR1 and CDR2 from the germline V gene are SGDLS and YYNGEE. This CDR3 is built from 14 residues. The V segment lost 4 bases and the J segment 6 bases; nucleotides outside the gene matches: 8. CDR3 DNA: TGTGCCAGCAGCTTTTCGGACAGGGGCGGCGAGCAGTACTTC. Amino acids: CASSFSDRGGEQYF.

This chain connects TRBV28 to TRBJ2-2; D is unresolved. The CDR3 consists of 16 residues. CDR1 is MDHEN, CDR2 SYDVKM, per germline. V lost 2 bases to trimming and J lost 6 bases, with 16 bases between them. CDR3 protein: CASSLGLSLSSGELFF. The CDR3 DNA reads TGTGCCAGCAGTTTAGGGCTAAGTTTAAGCTCCGGGGAGCTGTTTTTT.

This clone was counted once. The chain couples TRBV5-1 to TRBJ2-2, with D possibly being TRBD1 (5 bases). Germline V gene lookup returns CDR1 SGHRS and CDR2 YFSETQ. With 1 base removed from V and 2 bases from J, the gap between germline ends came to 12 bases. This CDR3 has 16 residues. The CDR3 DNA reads TGCGCCAGCAGCTTGCGACAGACCCAAAACACCGGGGAGCTGTTTTTT. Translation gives CASSLRQTQNTGELFF.

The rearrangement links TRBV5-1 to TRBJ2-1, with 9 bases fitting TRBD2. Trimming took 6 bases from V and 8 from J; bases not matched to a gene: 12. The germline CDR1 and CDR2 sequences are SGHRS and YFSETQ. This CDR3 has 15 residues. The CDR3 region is CASTGGGGRADEQFF. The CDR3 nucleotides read TGCGCCAGCACGGGGGGGGGCGGGAGGGCCGATGAGCAGTTCTTC.

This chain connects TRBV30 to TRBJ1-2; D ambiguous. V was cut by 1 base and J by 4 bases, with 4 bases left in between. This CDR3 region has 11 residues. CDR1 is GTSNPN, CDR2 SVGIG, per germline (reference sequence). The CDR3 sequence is CAWSGSYGYTF. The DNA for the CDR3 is TGTGCCTGGAGTGGCAGCTATGGCTACACCTTC.

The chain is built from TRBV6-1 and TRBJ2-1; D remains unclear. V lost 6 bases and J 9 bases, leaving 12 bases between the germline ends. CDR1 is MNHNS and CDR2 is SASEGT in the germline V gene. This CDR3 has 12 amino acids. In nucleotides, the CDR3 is TGTGCCAGCAGCACCGGTTGGAGTGAGCAGTTCTTC. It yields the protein CASSTGWSEQFF.

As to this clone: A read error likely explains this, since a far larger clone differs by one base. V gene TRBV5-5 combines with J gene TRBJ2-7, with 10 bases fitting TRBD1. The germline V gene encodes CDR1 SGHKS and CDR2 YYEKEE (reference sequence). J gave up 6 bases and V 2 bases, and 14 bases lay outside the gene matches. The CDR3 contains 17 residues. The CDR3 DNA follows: TGTGCCAGCAGCTTAGGGCTACTGGGACAGGGGTCGTGCGAGCAGTACTTC. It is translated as CASSLGLLGQGSCEQYF.

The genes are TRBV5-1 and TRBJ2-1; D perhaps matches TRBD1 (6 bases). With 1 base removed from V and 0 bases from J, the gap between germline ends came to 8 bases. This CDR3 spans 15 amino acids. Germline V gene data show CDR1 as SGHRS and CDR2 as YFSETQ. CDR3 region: CASSLTGSSYNEQFF. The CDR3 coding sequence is TGCGCCAGCAGCTTGACAGGGAGCTCCTACAATGAGCAGTTCTTC. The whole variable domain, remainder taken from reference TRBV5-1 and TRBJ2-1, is KAGVTQTPRYLIKTRGQQVTLSCSPISGHRSVSWYQQTPGQGLQFLFEYFSETQRNKGNFPGRFSGRQFSNSRSEMNVSTLELGDSALYLCASSLTGSSYNEQFFGPGTRLTVL.

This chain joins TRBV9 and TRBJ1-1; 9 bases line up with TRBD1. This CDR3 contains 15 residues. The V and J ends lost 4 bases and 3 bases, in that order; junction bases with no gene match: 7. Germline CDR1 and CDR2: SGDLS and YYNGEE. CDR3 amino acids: CASSPQQGADTEAFF. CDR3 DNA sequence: TGTGCCAGCAGCCCACAACAGGGGGCGGACACTGAAGCTTTCTTT.